Each of the 30 T cell receptor beta chains below was sequenced from the same sample in a study of CD8 T cells in ankylosing spondylitis. No antigen is known for these receptors. Study conclusions and caveats: It appeared that ankylosing spondylitis blood was characterized by a TCR beta motif of several highly homologous variants.

From the 5' RACE reads, TCRdb called clonotypes with MiXCR, one entry per CDR3 protein. The profile shows just under 550,000 distinct CDR3 sequences, about 13% of them singletons. Material: blood, either unsorted or a sorted T cell fraction (not recorded which). Every receptor here comes from a male donor with ankylosing spondylitis.

This clonotype has just a few counts. The chain combines TRBV12-3 or TRBV12-4 with TRBJ2-1; D is uncertain. The CDR3 is 12 amino acids. Between the trimmed V and J ends, which lost 5 bases and 12 bases, there was a span of 14 bases. DNA for the CDR3: TGTGCCAGCAGTCCGGACGACGTTGGGCAGTTCTTC. It translates to CASSPDDVGQFF.

This sequence joins TRBV10-1 and TRBJ2-2; D not resolved. This CDR3 is 14 amino acids long. Deletions cut 1 base from V and 2 bases from J, with 5 bases between. The germline CDR1 and CDR2 sequences are WNHNN and SYGVQD (reference sequence). CDR3 in DNA: TGCGCCAGCAGTGAGTTAGGAAACACCGGGGAGCTGTTTTTT. This translates into CASSELGNTGELFF.

In this sample, this clonotype turned up a few times. V gene TRBV24-1 combines with J gene TRBJ2-1; D is tentatively TRBD1 or TRBD2 (5 bases each). CDR3 size: 16 residues. The V and J ends lost 3 bases and 4 bases respectively, with 15 bases between them. Per the germline V gene, CDR1 is KGHDR and CDR2 is SFDVKD. The CDR3 region has the DNA TGTGCCACCAGTGATCCGGGACCAAACAATTACAATGAGCAGTTCTTC. This gives the protein CATSDPGPNNYNEQFF.

For the CDR3, the DNA is TGCAGTGCTAGTGGAACATGGGAGGGGAGGGCTTTCTTT. Its protein product is CSASGTWEGRAFF. The V call is TRBV20-1, the J call TRBJ1-1; the D gene is possibly TRBD1 (5 bases). The CDR3 contains 13 residues. Trimming took 3 bases from V and 11 from J, leaving 19 bases between them. Germline V gene sequence: CDR1 DFQATT, CDR2 SNEGSKA (reference sequence).

This chain links TRBV5-1 with TRBJ2-1; D gene uncertain. The CDR3 length is 13 residues. Trimming removed 5 bases at V and 5 bases at J, with 11 bases between. Per the germline V gene, CDR1 is SGHRS and CDR2 is YFSETQ. CDR3 sequence (DNA): TGCGCCAGCAGATCCATTGGGAACAATGAGCAGTTCTTC. Translation gives CASRSIGNNEQFF.

This rearrangement joins TRBV11-2 to TRBJ2-7; D may be TRBD1 (6 bases). Trimming took 5 bases from V and 3 from J, leaving 14 bases between them. Germline CDR1 is SGHAT and CDR2 is FQNNGV. CDR3 length: 14 amino acids. The CDR3 coding sequence is TGTGCCAGCAGCCCCAACAGGGCAAACTACGAGCAGTACTTC. The encoded protein is CASSPNRANYEQYF.

This clonotype was observed a few times. The chain has TRBV7-4 and TRBJ2-7, with unresolved D. The CDR3 has 14 amino acids. Between the trimmed V and J ends, which lost 8 bases and 7 bases, there was a span of 21 bases. Germline-derived CDR1 and CDR2 are SGHVT and SQSDAQ. CDR3 sequence (DNA): TGTGCCAGCCCATTAGAAGGACGGAACCAAGAGCAGTACGTC. This translates into CASPLEGRNQEQYV.

This clonotype was counted only a few times. This sequence joins TRBV15 and TRBJ2-5; 10 bases fit TRBD2. Losses at the gene ends were 1 base for V and 4 bases for J; bases not matched to a gene: 6. The CDR3 contains 16 residues. The germline V gene has CDR1 LNHNV and CDR2 YYDKDF (reference sequence). The CDR3: CATSRGASGSGETQYF. CDR3 sequence (DNA): TGTGCCACCAGCAGAGGTGCTAGCGGGAGCGGAGAGACCCAGTACTTC.

This clonotype was seen a handful of times. The CDR3 sequence is CATSRVGVADGELFF. The CDR3 nucleotides are TGTGCCACCAGCAGAGTCGGAGTAGCAGACGGGGAGCTGTTTTTT. The chain recombines TRBV15 with TRBJ2-2; D is unclear. Germline CDR1 is LNHNV and CDR2 is YYDKDF (reference sequence). This CDR3 spans 15 amino acids. Trimming took off 1 base at V and 7 bases at J, with 13 bases between the two ends.

This clonotype has a handful of counts. CDR3 in DNA: TGCAGTGCTAGAGGTCAGGGCGCTGATACGCAGTATTTT. Translation: CSARGQGADTQYF. This chain uses TRBV20-1 with TRBJ2-3; TRBD1 is a possible D gene (5 bases). The CDR3 loop spans 13 amino acids. The germline V gene encodes CDR1 DFQATT and CDR2 SNEGSKA (reference sequence). Trimming cost V 1 base and J 6 bases, with 11 bases left between them.

The chain recombines TRBV2 with TRBJ1-1; D unresolved. V was pared by 4 bases and J by 11 bases, with 8 bases between. The germline gives CDR1 SNHLY, CDR2 FYNNEI. This CDR3 spans 10 amino acids. The CDR3 here is CASSGGPAFF. The CDR3, as DNA: TGTGCCAGCAGTGGTGGGCCGGCTTTCTTT.

The genes are TRBV4-2 and TRBJ1-6, with unresolved D. Germline CDR1 LGHNA, CDR2 YNFKEQ. The CDR3 runs to 15 residues. With 0 bases removed from V and 8 bases from J, the gap between germline ends came to 11 bases. In nucleotides, the CDR3 is TGTGCCAGCAGCCAAGATTGGGGAGGAGATTCACCCCTCCACTTT. This translates into CASSQDWGGDSPLHF.

The V and J genes are TRBV20-1 and TRBJ1-6; D is possibly TRBD1 (5 bases). The CDR3 is 13 residues long. The V and J ends lost 6 bases and 9 bases respectively, with 15 bases between them. Germline values: CDR1 DFQATT, CDR2 SNEGSKA (reference sequence). CDR3 residues: CSAWTRGGSPLHF. CDR3 nucleotides: TGCAGTGCCTGGACAAGGGGCGGTTCACCCCTCCACTTT.

The chain employs TRBV19 and TRBJ1-2, with D hard to call. V lost 8 bases and J 0 bases, leaving 13 bases between the germline ends. CDR1 LNHDA and CDR2 SQIVND come from the germline V gene (reference sequence). The CDR3 is 14 amino acids. In DNA, the CDR3 is TGTGCCAGTTGCCCCGTCCGGGCTAACTATGGCTACACCTTC. Its protein is CASCPVRANYGYTF.

This clonotype was observed many times. The chain carries TRBV27 and TRBJ2-5; 8 nucleotides match TRBD1. The CDR3 is 13 residues long. CDR1 is MNHEY, CDR2 SMNVEV, per germline (reference sequence). Losses at the gene ends were 6 bases for V and 3 bases for J; bases not matched to a gene: 3. The CDR3 region is CASSLDREETQYF. CDR3 in DNA: TGTGCCAGCAGCTTGGACAGGGAAGAGACCCAGTACTTC.

There are a few counts of this clonotype. CDR3 region: CASSQAAGGPSYEQFF. DNA for the CDR3: TGTGCCAGCAGCCAAGCTGCGGGAGGGCCTTCTTATGAGCAGTTCTTC. This rearrangement joins TRBV4-2 to TRBJ2-1; 9 nucleotides line up with TRBD2. The CDR3 length is 16 residues. CDR1 LGHNA and CDR2 YNFKEQ come from the germline V gene. With 1 base clipped from V and 8 bases from J, the junction kept 9 bases outside the gene matches.

In this sample, this clonotype turned up a few times. The CDR3 is CASSEGLAGEVDTQYF. The CDR3 nucleotides read TGTGCCAGCAGTGAAGGATTAGCGGGAGAGGTGGATACGCAGTATTTT. The chain recombines TRBV2 with TRBJ2-3; TRBD2 matches 9 bases. There are 16 residues in the CDR3. V trimming: 1 base; J trimming: 6 bases; junction bases outside the gene matches: 8. Germline V gene sequence: CDR1 SNHLY, CDR2 FYNNEI. Looking up the rest from reference TRBV2 and TRBJ2-3 gives the full variable domain: EPEVTQTPSHQVTQMGQEVILRCVPISNHLYFYWYRQILGQKVEFLVSFYNNEISEKSEIFDDQFSVERPDGSNFTLKIRSTKLEDSAMYFCASSEGLAGEVDTQYFGPGTRLTVL.

This clonotype was found a few times. The V gene is TRBV6-1, the J gene TRBJ2-2, with 7 bases that match TRBD1. V lost 7 bases and J lost 6; bases outside the gene matches: 8. In germline, CDR1 is MNHNS, CDR2 SASEGT. The CDR3 totals 14 residues. This chain's CDR3 is CASNQNRGSGELFF. Written as DNA, the CDR3 is TGTGCCAGCAACCAAAACAGGGGATCCGGGGAGCTGTTTTTT.

This clonotype came up many times. The chain employs TRBV7-9 and TRBJ2-7; 11 bases match TRBD1. CDR1 SEHNR and CDR2 FQNEAQ come from the germline V gene (reference sequence). The J segment lost 4 bases and the V segment lost 8 bases, leaving 7 bases of the junction unmatched. The CDR3 contains 14 residues. The chain's CDR3 is CASGRTGGKYEQYF. The CDR3, as DNA: TGTGCCAGCGGGAGGACAGGGGGCAAATACGAGCAGTACTTC.

The rearrangement joins TRBV20-1 to TRBJ2-1; 11 bases line up with TRBD2. The CDR3 is made up of 16 amino acids. Losses at the gene ends were 0 bases for V and 3 bases for J; bases not matched to a gene: 4. CDR1 is DFQATT, CDR2 SNEGSKA, per germline (reference sequence). Written as DNA, the CDR3 is TGCAGTGCTAGAGACCCCGGGACTAGCGGCTACAATGAGCAGTTCTTC. Translation: CSARDPGTSGYNEQFF.

This clonotype came up a few times. The rearrangement links TRBV12-3 or TRBV12-4 to TRBJ1-3; TRBD1 might be the D (5 bases). Trimming pared 6 bases from V and 0 bases from J, leaving 9 bases between. The CDR3 contains 14 residues. The CDR3 sequence is CASRVTGSGNTIYF. The CDR3 region has the DNA TGTGCCAGCAGAGTCACAGGCTCTGGAAACACCATATATTTT.

This sequence joins TRBV6-1 and TRBJ2-1; 12 bases map to TRBD2. V was pared by 6 bases and J by 6 bases, with 3 bases of the junction left unmatched. Germline loops: CDR1 MNHNS, CDR2 SASEGT. This CDR3 spans 14 amino acids. CDR3 bases: TGTGCCAGCAGCCAGGGACTAGCGGGCAATGAGCAGTTCTTC. Translating gives CASSQGLAGNEQFF.

The genes are TRBV29-1 and TRBJ2-4, with 11 bases that match TRBD2. This CDR3 has 17 residues. V trimming: 6 bases; J trimming: 0 bases; junction bases outside the gene matches: 10. CDR1 and CDR2 from the germline V gene are SQVTM and ANQGSEA. CDR3 region: CSVAGTSGSLAKNIQYF. CDR3 nucleotides: TGCAGCGTAGCCGGGACTAGCGGTTCTCTAGCCAAAAACATTCAGTACTTC.

The chain has TRBV7-2 and TRBJ2-5, with D possibly TRBD2 on 6 matching bases. V was cut by 5 bases and J by 5 bases, with 15 bases left in between. Germline loops: CDR1 SGHTA, CDR2 FQGNSA. The CDR3 spans 14 residues. CDR3 loop: CASSPGTSQETQYF. The CDR3 DNA reads as TGTGCCAGCAGCCCCGGTACTAGCCAGGAGACCCAGTACTTC.

J is TRBJ1-1 and V is TRBV5-1, with 12 bases fitting TRBD1. With 4 bases clipped from V and 7 bases from J, the junction kept 8 bases outside the gene matches. Germline lookup yields CDR1 SGHRS and CDR2 YFSETQ. The CDR3 covers 15 residues. The CDR3 protein is CASSLPGTGGHEAFF. In nucleotides, the CDR3 is TGCGCCAGCAGCCTCCCCGGGACAGGGGGCCATGAAGCTTTCTTT.

This clonotype was seen a handful of times. The chain carries TRBV20-1 and TRBJ2-7, with D tentatively TRBD1 (5 bases). The CDR3 loop spans 14 amino acids. The germline V gene has CDR1 DFQATT and CDR2 SNEGSKA (reference sequence). Between the trimmed V and J ends, which lost 4 bases and 2 bases, there was a span of 15 bases. As DNA, the CDR3 is TGCAGTGCTACCCCATTAGACAGCCCCTACGAGCAGTACTTC. Translated, it gives CSATPLDSPYEQYF.

This clonotype appeared a few times. The chain is built from TRBV5-6 and TRBJ2-1; TRBD2 aligns across 7 bases. This CDR3 comprises 12 residues. V gave up 4 bases and J gave up 14 bases; unmatched junction bases: 9. The V gene's germline CDR1 is SGHDT and CDR2 YYEEEE. The CDR3 DNA reads as TGTGCCAGCAGCACCTGGGGGGGGAATGAGTTCTTC. Protein: CASSTWGGNEFF. Together with reference TRBV5-6 and TRBJ2-1, the CDR3 gives the full variable domain: DAGVTQSPTHLIKTRGQQVTLRCSPKSGHDTVSWYQQALGQGPQFIFQYYEEEERQRGNFPDRFSGHQFPNYSSELNVNALLLGDSALYLCASSTWGGNEFFGPGTRLTVL.

The table lists this clonotype with a few counts. The gene calls are TRBV2 and TRBJ1-1, with D perhaps matching TRBD1 (5 bases). The CDR3 sequence is 12 residues long. CDR1 and CDR2 from the germline V gene are SNHLY and FYNNEI. V was pared by 6 bases and J by 4 bases, with 9 bases between. Here the CDR3 DNA reads TGTGCCAGCAGGGGGCAGGGCACTGAAGCTTTCTTT. This gives the protein CASRGQGTEAFF.

The chain links TRBV6-2 or TRBV6-3 to TRBJ2-1, with TRBD2 matching 8 bases. The CDR3 runs to 12 residues. CDR1 and CDR2 (germline): MNHEY, SVGEGT. The trim removed 4 bases at V and 9 bases at J, leaving 2 bases unmatched. The CDR3 here is CASSFGRVEQFF. The CDR3 region has the DNA TGTGCCAGCAGTTTCGGGAGGGTTGAGCAGTTCTTC.

The rearrangement links TRBV12-5 to TRBJ2-1; D possibly corresponds to TRBD1 (6 bases). Trimming took off 0 bases at V and 4 bases at J, with 13 bases between the two ends. The CDR3 has 16 residues. The V gene's germline CDR1 is LGHNT and CDR2 FRNRAP. The CDR3 DNA sequence: TGTGCTAGTGGTTTGGTACAGGGAACGGTGTACAATGAGCAGTTCTTC. This encodes CASGLVQGTVYNEQFF.